Given below is one TCR beta chain in context. The antigen is not known. RNA transcripts were the template, and TCR beta CDR3 regions were amplified from them. RT-PCR was first run with HTBI primers, then multiplex PCR in a second round. TCRdb reanalysed the multiplex PCR reads using MiXCR and keeps one entry per CDR3 protein. The table includes 450,000 to 600,000 distinct CDR3 sequences, less than 40% detected once. This sample is drawn from a study of Graves' ophthalmopathy and Graves' hyperthyroidism. General study findings and limits: Clonotypes were expanded in thyroid at above 0.001 frequency, and most also appeared in blood. The model's ophthalmopathy progression predictions had around 64% sensitivity and roughly 72% specificity.

Eligible hyperthyroidism cases comprised new diagnoses of under 2 months' duration in individuals aged 18 to 65. In this cohort, patients with other autoimmune diseases, uncontrolled infections, pregnancy or lactation were excluded. J lost 7 bases, V lost 0 bases, and 5 bases had no gene match. The CDR3 is 15 residues long. The germline gives CDR1 GTSNPN, CDR2 SVGIG (reference sequence). The clonotype originates from an adult man with Graves' hyperthyroidism. The sample was peripheral blood or thyroid tissue (not recorded which). The V call is TRBV30, the J call TRBJ1-6, with 8 bases matching TRBD1. Here the CDR3 reads CAWSVRTGRNSPLHF. As DNA, the CDR3 is TGTGCCTGGAGTGTCAGGACAGGGAGGAATTCACCCCTCCACTTT. Supplemented by reference TRBV30 and TRBJ1-6, the full variable domain reads SQTIHQWPATLVQPVGSPLSLECTVEGTSNPNLYWYRQAAGRGLQLLFYSVGIGQISSEVPQNLSASRPQDRQFILSSKKLLLSDSGFYLCAWSVRTGRNSPLHFGNGTRLTVT.